The TCR beta chain described here comes from a study of blood T cell repertoires in COVID-19. Profiled with immunoSEQ multiplex PCR; TCRdb holds only in-frame clones, not every one. The profile covers almost 100,000 clones, with roughly nine tenths appearing a single time and about a tenth taken by the ten largest. With V trimmed by 2 bases and J by 1 base, 7 bases remained unmatched. In germline, CDR1 is MGHRA, CDR2 YSYEKL. The CDR3 spans 17 residues. The chain combines TRBV4-1 with TRBJ2-7; 11 bases align to TRBD2. The origin of this receptor is a man in his forties or fifties with acute or convalescent COVID-19. The sequenced sample consisted of peripheral blood. The CDR3 reads CASSQSRLAGQSYEQYF. CDR3 bases: TGCGCCAGCAGCCAATCCAGACTAGCGGGACAATCCTACGAGCAGTACTTC.